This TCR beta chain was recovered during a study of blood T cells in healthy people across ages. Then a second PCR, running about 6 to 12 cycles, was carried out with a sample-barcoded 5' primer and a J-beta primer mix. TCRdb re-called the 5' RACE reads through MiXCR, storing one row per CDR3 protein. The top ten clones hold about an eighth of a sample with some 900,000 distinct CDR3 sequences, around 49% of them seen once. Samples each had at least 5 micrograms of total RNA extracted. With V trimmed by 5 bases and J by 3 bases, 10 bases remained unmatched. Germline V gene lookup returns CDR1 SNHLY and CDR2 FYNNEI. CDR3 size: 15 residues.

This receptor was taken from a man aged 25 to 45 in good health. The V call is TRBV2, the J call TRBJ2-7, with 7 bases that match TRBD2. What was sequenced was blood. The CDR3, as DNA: TGTGCCAGCAGTAGGCCTAGCGGAAATCACTACGAGCAGTACTTC. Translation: CASSRPSGNHYEQYF.